A selection of T cell receptor beta chains follows, all from one sample in a study of cytomegalovirus exposure and HLA in healthy donors. Sequenced by immunoSEQ multiplex PCR; TCRdb stores in-frame clones only, minus some. The repertoire consists of about 71,000 clones, with about 95% occurring once and the leading ten covering 1%. Sequencing was performed on PBMCs. The receptors derive from a woman between 18 and 30 years old in good health and CMV-seronegative. Each CDR3 is given with its conserved first and last residue. A D gene is named only where the DNA matches it firmly. Clone size is not always given. Where it is, it says once, few, many or a class for expanded clones.

V	size	D	J	DNA	CDR3
TRBV5-8	-	-	TRBJ1-1	TGTGCCAGCAGCTTGGGCATGTGGGGCAACACTGAAGCTTTCTTT	CASSLGMWGNTEAFF
TRBV9	-	-	TRBJ1-3	TGTGCCAGCAGCGAGGCGGGCGGCTTCTCTGGAAACACCATATATTTT	CASSEAGGFSGNTIYF
TRBV5-6	-	TRBD2	TRBJ2-1	TGTGCCAGCCGCCTGTGGCGGGGGGGCGGGGATGAGCAGTTCTTC	CASRLWRGGGDEQFF
TRBV5-4	-	-	TRBJ1-5	TGTGCCAGCAGCTTGGGCGGGGGAGGGAGCAATCAGCCCCAGCATTTT	CASSLGGGGSNQPQHF
TRBV27	-	-	TRBJ2-3	TGTGCCAGCAGTCTACTCTTGGGCACAGATACGCAGTATTTT	CASSLLLGTDTQYF
TRBV5-4	-	-	TRBJ1-1	TGTGCCAGCAGCTTGGTGCAGGGTTACACTGAAGCTTTCTTT	CASSLVQGYTEAFF
TRBV6-6	-	TRBD1	TRBJ2-7	TGTGCCAGCAGTCCCCCGGACAGGGACGAGCAGTACTTC	CASSPPDRDEQYF
TRBV11-3	-	-	TRBJ1-3	TGTGCCAGCAGCTCCACAGGACCCGGAAACACCATATATTTT	CASSSTGPGNTIYF
TRBV6-1	-	-	TRBJ1-2	TGTGCCAGCAGTAGTGGTGGCCCGCTTGGCTATGGCTACACCTTC	CASSSGGPLGYGYTF
TRBV9	-	-	TRBJ2-1	TGTGCCAGCAGCACCCGGGACAATGAGCAGTTCTTC	CASSTRDNEQFF
TRBV25-1	-	-	TRBJ2-3	TGTGCCAGCAGTGAGGGGTGGACAGCGAGTCGAGATACGCAGTATTTT	CASSEGWTASRDTQYF
TRBV7-8	-	-	TRBJ2-7	TGTGCCAGCAGCTTAGCCCCCGGGACAATAGCCCTCTCCGGGCAGTACTTC	CASSLAPGTIALSGQYF
TRBV7-3	-	-	TRBJ1-3	TGTGCCAGCAGCTTAGAACAGGGCGACACCATATATTTT	CASSLEQGDTIYF
TRBV21-1	-	-	TRBJ1-5	TGTGCCAGCAGCAAATCGGACATCGGATGGGGGCCCCAGCATTTT	CASSKSDIGWGPQHF
TRBV28	-	-	TRBJ1-4	TGTGCCAGCAGTTTTGGGGGCGCAGATTGGGAAAAACTGTTTTTT	CASSFGGADWEKLFF
TRBV4-1	-	-	TRBJ2-1	TGCGCCAGCAGCCAAGACGCGACAGCCTACAATGAGCAGTTCTTC	CASSQDATAYNEQFF
TRBV25-1	-	-	TRBJ2-1	TGTGCCAGCATTTTCAGCGGTGAGCAGTTCTTC	CASIFSGEQFF
TRBV28	-	-	TRBJ2-7	TGTGCCAGCCGAACAGGCCCTTGGAGCTACGAGCAGTACTTC	CASRTGPWSYEQYF
TRBV15	-	-	TRBJ2-3	TGTGCCACCAGCAGAGATATTGTCGGGGGAGGCTTGTCGGATACGCAGTATTTT	CATSRDIVGGGLSDTQYF
TRBV5-5	once	-	TRBJ1-1	TGTGCCAGCAGCTTGGGTGGACAGAAGAACACTGAAGCTTTCTTT	CASSLGGQKNTEAFF
TRBV13	-	-	TRBJ2-1	TGTGCCAGCAGCTTAGCCGGGTACAATGAGCAGTTCTTC	CASSLAGYNEQFF
TRBV6-1	-	-	TRBJ1-4	TGTGCCACCTTCCCTGGGGCCAATGAAAAACTGTTTTTT	CATFPGANEKLFF
TRBV7-2	-	TRBD2	TRBJ2-3	TGTGCCAGCAGCAAGCGGGGGGGCTTGGTCGTCTTAGCAGATACGCAGTATTTT	CASSKRGGLVVLADTQYF
TRBV9	-	-	TRBJ1-2	TGTGCCAGCAGCGTAGACGGTAATAACTATGGCTACACCTTC	CASSVDGNNYGYTF
TRBV6-1	once	-	TRBJ2-7	TGTGCCAGCAGTGAAGGACAGGAAATCTACGAGCAGTACTTC	CASSEGQEIYEQYF
TRBV28	-	-	TRBJ1-3	TGTGCCAGCAGTTTAGAGTGGGGAAACACCATATATTTT	CASSLEWGNTIYF
TRBV19	-	TRBD1	TRBJ2-1	TGTGCCAGTAGTATTCTACAGGGGGCAGACAATGAGCAGTTCTTC	CASSILQGADNEQFF
TRBV29-1	-	TRBD2	TRBJ2-2	TGCAGCGTTGAACGTGTCCTAGCGGGCCTCCAGAGAACCGGGGAGCTGTTTTTT	CSVERVLAGLQRTGELFF
TRBV7-7	-	-	TRBJ2-1	TGTGCTAGCAGCGAAAAGCGCTTGGGGGCTGAGCAGTTCTTC	CASSEKRLGAEQFF
TRBV11-2	-	-	TRBJ2-7	TGTGCCAGCAGCTCGTTCGGCGGAAGGTCCTACGAGCAGTACTTC	CASSSFGGRSYEQYF
TRBV27	-	TRBD2	TRBJ2-2	TGTGCCACCCGAGACGGGAGGGGAACCGGGGAGCTGTTTTTT	CATRDGRGTGELFF
TRBV7-3	-	TRBD1	TRBJ1-1	TGTGCCAGCAGCTCACAGGGGTGGACTGAAGCTTTCTTT	CASSSQGWTEAFF
TRBV4-1	once	TRBD1	TRBJ1-2	TGCGCCAGCAGCCAACCTACGACGACAGGGTCGGGCTATGGCTACACCTTC	CASSQPTTTGSGYGYTF
TRBV9	-	TRBD1	TRBJ1-2	TGTGCCAGCAGCGTAGGGGGGACAGGGGACGGCTACACCTTC	CASSVGGTGDGYTF
TRBV11-2	-	TRBD2	TRBJ2-1	TGTGCCAGCAGCTTCGGGCGGGGGGGCATGTTCTTC	CASSFGRGGMFF
TRBV4-1	-	-	TRBJ1-1	TGCGCCAGCAGCCAAGATTCCGGGCTGAAGCGGGAAGCTTTCTTT	CASSQDSGLKREAFF
TRBV27	few	TRBD1	TRBJ2-7	TGTGCCAGCAGGCGGGACAGGGGCCGGGGCGAGCAGTACTTC	CASRRDRGRGEQYF
TRBV11-2	once	-	TRBJ2-3	TGTGCCAGCAGCCCGGGACTGGGGGACACAGATACGCAGTATTTT	CASSPGLGDTDTQYF
TRBV30	-	-	TRBJ1-3	TGTGCCTGGAGTGGCACCGGTGGCTCTGGAAACACCATATATTTT	CAWSGTGGSGNTIYF
TRBV5-3	-	TRBD1	TRBJ1-6	TGTGCCAGAAGCTCTACACACAGGGGGCGGTGGAATTCACCCCTCCACTTT	CARSSTHRGRWNSPLHF
TRBV18	-	-	TRBJ1-1	TGTGCCAGCTCACCAGAGACAGTGAACACTGAAGCTTTCTTT	CASSPETVNTEAFF
TRBV27	-	-	TRBJ2-3	TGTGCCAGCAGCGCTTCCGGGACATACACAGATACGCAGTATTTT	CASSASGTYTDTQYF
TRBV29-1	-	TRBD1	TRBJ1-5	TGCAGCGTACTGGACAGGGAGGGCAATCAGCCCCAGCATTTT	CSVLDREGNQPQHF
TRBV4-1	-	-	TRBJ2-5	TGCGCCAGCAGCCAAGCCGGGACCCAGTACTTC	CASSQAGTQYF
TRBV4-3	-	-	TRBJ1-1	TGCGCCAGCAGCCAAGAGGGGCGGGGGAACACTGAAGCTTTCTTT	CASSQEGRGNTEAFF
TRBV5-1	-	TRBD1	TRBJ1-3	TGCGCCAGCAGTCGCGACAGGGGAACTGGAAACACCATATATTTT	CASSRDRGTGNTIYF
TRBV18	once	-	TRBJ2-2	TGTGCCAGCTCACTCCAGAACACCGGGGAGCTGTTTTTT	CASSLQNTGELFF